This paragraph reports one TCR beta chain. This entry belongs to a study of control samples from healthy donors and cancer patients. This CDR3 has 16 residues. Germline V gene data show CDR1 as MDHEN and CDR2 as SYDVKM. The V gene end was trimmed by 8 bases and the J gene end by 4 bases; junction bases not matched to a gene: 11. Generated by immunoSEQ multiplex PCR, the TCRdb table keeps only in-frame clones and is missing some. This sample has some 150,000 clones, with 80% to 95% found just once. What was sequenced was blood. The chain joins TRBV28 to TRBJ2-2; 9 bases are shared with TRBD2. This clonotype originated in a man aged 25-45 years in good health. The CDR3 nucleotides are TGTGCCAGCGGGGACCCGGGACTAGCTGGCACCGGGGAGCTGTTTTTT. It encodes CASGDPGLAGTGELFF.